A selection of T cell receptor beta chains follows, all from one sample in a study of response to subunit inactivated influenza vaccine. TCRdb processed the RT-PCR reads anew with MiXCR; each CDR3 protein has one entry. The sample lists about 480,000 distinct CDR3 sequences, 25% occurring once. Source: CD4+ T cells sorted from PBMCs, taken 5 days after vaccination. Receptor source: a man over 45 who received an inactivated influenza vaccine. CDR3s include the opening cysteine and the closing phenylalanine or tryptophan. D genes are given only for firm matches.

CSARRRRLAGGPAGEQFF,TRBD2,TRBV20-1,TRBJ2-1
CASSNLATGELFF,NA,TRBV12-3/TRBV12-4,TRBJ2-2
CASSPHGQVNTEAFF,TRBD1,TRBV12-3/TRBV12-4,TRBJ1-1
CSARGISYEQYF,NA,TRBV20-1,TRBJ2-7
CATQQASGRYNEQFF,TRBD2,TRBV24-1,TRBJ2-1
CASSQDQRGTDTQYF,NA,TRBV4-2,TRBJ2-3
CASSPFSGELFF,NA,TRBV7-3,TRBJ2-2
CASSQDSGSNTEAFF,NA,TRBV4-3,TRBJ1-1
CASLSEAYEQYF,NA,TRBV7-2,TRBJ2-7
CASSLARTTTDTQYF,NA,TRBV5-1,TRBJ2-3
CSAQQGIPNTGELFF,NA,TRBV20-1,TRBJ2-2
CSVGVGNTIYF,NA,TRBV29-1,TRBJ1-3
CASSPRTSGGAFSDTQYF,TRBD2,TRBV19,TRBJ2-3
CASSVPPYEQYF,NA,TRBV6-5,TRBJ2-7
CASSPRDSGNTEAFF,TRBD1,TRBV7-2,TRBJ1-1
CASSSPSGEAYNEQFF,TRBD2,TRBV6-2/TRBV6-3,TRBJ2-1
CASSRDRVRNTEAFF,TRBD1,TRBV7-9,TRBJ1-1
CASSRRALVEQYF,NA,TRBV12-3/TRBV12-4,TRBJ2-7
CASSLSWVLGLGRICSYNEQFF,TRBD2,TRBV12-3/TRBV12-4,TRBJ2-1
CASSRGPSGGIEQYF,NA,TRBV12-3/TRBV12-4,TRBJ2-7
CASSPPGTGNFYEQYF,TRBD1,TRBV18,TRBJ2-7
CASSFWGDQPQHF,NA,TRBV12-3/TRBV12-4,TRBJ1-5
CASSLWDTDSEKLFF,NA,TRBV5-1,TRBJ1-4
CASSYNRDTEAFF,NA,TRBV7-7,TRBJ1-1
CASSLAGGLAGAYEQYF,TRBD2,TRBV5-1,TRBJ2-7
CASSRQGFGYGYTF,TRBD1,TRBV6-1,TRBJ1-2
CASGELYNEQFF,NA,TRBV5-1,TRBJ2-1